Below are 13 T cell receptor beta chains sequenced from a single sample in a study of cytomegalovirus exposure and HLA in healthy donors (TCRdb year 2017). Libraries were prepared through the immunoSEQ multiplex PCR assay. For the multiplex PCR, a mixture combining 60 forward primers for TCR Vbeta segments and 13 reverse primers for TCR Jbeta segments was used. What TCRdb holds here is the immuneACCESS table cut down to in-frame rearrangements. Part of the clones is not present; checked against another copy, under half of the missing clones reflect an unresolved V gene, and the others are unexplained. Recorded for this sample are about 160,000 clones; around 77% of them occurred a single time. The ten largest clones add up to less than 2% of the sample. Sequenced material: PBMCs. The receptors originated from a man in his forties in good health and CMV-seronegative.

This clone was seen a single time. The chain recombines TRBV2 with TRBJ2-1; possibly TRBD2 for D (6 bases). Germline CDR1 reads SNHLY; CDR2 reads FYNNEI. The germline V and J ends were trimmed by 6 bases and 0 bases, with 12 bases remaining between them. The CDR3 is made up of 15 amino acids. The CDR3 DNA follows: TGTGCCAGCAGCTTGGGGGGATTCTCCTACAATGAGCAGTTCTTC. Its translation is CASSLGGFSYNEQFF. The whole variable domain, filled in from reference TRBV2 and TRBJ2-1, reads EPEVTQTPSHQVTQMGQEVILRCVPISNHLYFYWYRQILGQKVEFLVSFYNNEISEKSEIFDDQFSVERPDGSNFTLKIRSTKLEDSAMYFCASSLGGFSYNEQFFGPGTRLTVL.

V is TRBV15 and J is TRBJ2-5; tentatively, D is TRBD2 (6 bases). Trimming took 7 bases from V and 4 from J, leaving 16 bases between them. Germline V CDR1 and CDR2: LNHNV, YYDKDF (reference sequence). The CDR3 consists of 14 residues. The CDR3 is CATTLRRGGETQYF. CDR3 bases: TGTGCCACCACGTTAAGGAGGGGTGGAGAGACCCAGTACTTC.

This sequence joins TRBV5-1 and TRBJ2-3; 7 bases are a match to TRBD2. Germline CDR1 reads SGHRS; CDR2 reads YFSETQ. J was trimmed by 0 bases and V by 4 bases; bases with no gene match: 5. The CDR3 length is 15 residues. For the CDR3, the DNA is TGCGCCAGCAGCCACCAAGCGGGAAGCACAGATACGCAGTATTTT. Translating it yields CASSHQAGSTDTQYF. The full variable domain, rest sourced from reference TRBV5-1 and TRBJ2-3, is KAGVTQTPRYLIKTRGQQVTLSCSPISGHRSVSWYQQTPGQGLQFLFEYFSETQRNKGNFPGRFSGRQFSNSRSEMNVSTLELGDSALYLCASSHQAGSTDTQYFGPGTRLTVL.

About this clone itself: One end of the junction is discordant with germline, which a read error may explain. At the DNA level, this CDR3 is encoded by other sequences in the same sample as well. The chain joins TRBV28 to TRBJ1-1; perhaps TRBD1 as D (5 bases). Germline CDR1 MDHEN, CDR2 SYDVKM. This CDR3 has 14 amino acids. For the CDR3, the DNA is TGTGCCAGCAGTTTAAGAGAACAGGTAGCTGAGGCTTTCTTT. Amino acids: CASSLREQVAEAFF.

This chain connects TRBV6-1 to TRBJ2-7, with a weak D call TRBD2 (6 bases). The germline CDR1 and CDR2 sequences are MNHNS and SASEGT. The CDR3 loop spans 12 amino acids. The ends were cut back, 10 bases at V and 6 bases at J, with 16 bases in the middle. CDR3 DNA: TGTGCCACCTCCCCGACTAGGGCCGAGCAGTACGTC. It translates to CATSPTRAEQYV.

The CDR3 coding sequence is TGTGCCAGCAGCCTAACAGGGGTTGGGACCCAGTACTTC. Protein product: CASSLTGVGTQYF. The V and J genes are TRBV28 and TRBJ2-5; 7 bases agree with TRBD1. The CDR3 loop spans 13 amino acids. V gave up 6 bases and J gave up 7 bases; unmatched junction bases: 8. Germline CDR1 reads MDHEN; CDR2 reads SYDVKM.

The genes are TRBV28 and TRBJ2-7; 8 positions agree with TRBD2. CDR1 is MDHEN and CDR2 is SYDVKM in the germline V gene. This CDR3 region has 16 residues. J lost 2 bases, V lost 2 bases, and 8 bases had no gene match. The DNA for the CDR3 is TGTGCCAGCAGTTTACTGGCGGGAGGCACCCCCTACGAGCAGTACTTC. Translating it yields CASSLLAGGTPYEQYF.

V gene TRBV6-6 combines with J gene TRBJ1-6; 9 bases are a match to TRBD1. The CDR3 spans 14 residues. Looked up from germline, CDR1 is MNHNY and CDR2 is SVGAGI (reference sequence). V shed 4 bases and J 10 bases; nucleotides not matched to a gene: 5. The chain's CDR3 is CASSSDRGGSPLHF. CDR3 sequence (DNA): TGTGCCAGCAGTTCGGACAGGGGTGGCTCACCCCTCCACTTT.

V is TRBV28 and J is TRBJ1-6; weak D call: TRBD1 (6 bases). There are 13 residues in the CDR3. Trimming cost V 6 bases and J 6 bases, with 9 bases left between them. CDR1 is MDHEN, CDR2 SYDVKM, per germline. CDR3 bases: TGTGCCAGCAGAGGACAGATTAATTCACCCCTCCACTTT. The encoded protein is CASRGQINSPLHF.

This clone was observed a handful of times. The J gene is TRBJ2-1, the V gene TRBV27; 7 bases map to TRBD1. The CDR3 covers 13 residues. V lost 4 bases to trimming and J lost 8 bases; unmatched junction nucleotides: 5. Per germline, CDR1 MNHEY and CDR2 SMNVEV (reference sequence). The CDR3 is CASSSQGVDEQFF. The CDR3 nucleotides read TGTGCCAGCAGTTCCCAGGGGGTCGATGAGCAGTTCTTC.

The V and J genes are TRBV2 and TRBJ2-2; 11 bases line up with TRBD1. In germline, CDR1 is SNHLY, CDR2 FYNNEI. V trimming: 7 bases; J trimming: 7 bases; junction bases outside the gene matches: 8. The CDR3 is made up of 15 amino acids. The CDR3 bases are TGTGCCAGCATTACCGGACAGGGGGCCGGCGGGGAGCTGTTTTTT. Translation: CASITGQGAGGELFF.

In its sample, this clone was seen a few times. An end of the junction differs from the germline gene, which may be a read error. In DNA form, the CDR3 reads TGCGCCAGCAGCGGGACTAGCGGAACCCTAGCCAAAAACAGTCAGTACTTC. Translation gives CASSGTSGTLAKNSQYF. The chain recombines TRBV5-1 with TRBJ2-4; 11 nucleotides align to TRBD2. Germline loops: CDR1 SGHRS, CDR2 YFSETQ. The CDR3 runs to 17 residues.

The genes are TRBV10-2 and TRBJ2-7; TRBD1 might be the D (6 bases). The CDR3 extends over 14 amino acids. Trimming cost V 8 bases and J 2 bases, with 16 bases left between them. Germline V CDR1 and CDR2: WSHSY, SAAADI. The CDR3 sequence is CASVEQGPTYEQYF. In nucleotides, the CDR3 is TGCGCCAGCGTTGAACAGGGTCCCACCTACGAGCAGTACTTC.